This T cell receptor (beta chain) originates from a study of human CD8 memory T cell subsets (TCRdb year 2020). Regarding the complete study: To assess clonal relationships, the TCRbeta repertoires of stem-like (TSTEM), progenitor exhausted-like (TPEX) and effector memory CD8+ T cell subsets were compared. Over 5 donors each provided TSTEM, TPEX and effector memory subsets, from which TCRbeta repertoires were obtained. General study outcomes and caveats: The stem-like TSTEM and TPEX subsets each shared clonotypes with effector memory cells, but the TSTEM and TPEX repertoires had minimal overlap with each other, suggesting distinct antigen spectra. Normalized Shannon-Wiener diversity was similarly high in TSTEM and TPEX subsets, while effector memory subsets were less diverse by comparison. Chao1 estimates suggested greater repertoire diversity in TSTEM than in TPEX subsets, potentially reflecting a broader range of specificities. Only TCRbeta chains were sequenced, and repertoire comparisons were based on several donors, with testing performed by paired t-tests and Bonferroni correction.

The cysteine opens and the phenylalanine closes a CDR3 of 16 amino acids. No DNA accompanies this entry. From a lookup of the germline V gene (reference sequence), CDR1 and CDR2 are MNHEY and SMNVEV. Density gradient separation was used to isolate peripheral blood mononuclear cells from buffy coats of healthy donors. In the study, total CD8+ T cells were enriched by negative magnetic separation with EasySep or MojoSort CD8+ T cell isolation kits. For each subset, total RNA was extracted using an RNeasy Mini Kit from duplicate vials of over 120,000 sorted CD8+ T cells. PBMCs were used either fresh or after cryopreservation in fetal bovine serum containing roughly 9.1% DMSO. Fluorescence-activated cell sorting on a FACSAria III was used to sort the CD8+ T cell subsets to purity. A Human TCR Profiling Kit was used to prepare UMI-labeled 5' RACE TCRbeta libraries. Every TCRbeta library was prepared in parallel, with the same number of PCR cycles used for all of the libraries. The authors processed their data as follows. Each TCRbeta library contained between about 3,000 and 20,000 functional CDR3beta clonotypes. MIGEC 1.2.9 handled UMI extraction and consensus assembly, with a minimum of three reads required per UMI. MiXCR 3.0.3 was used to extract in-frame CDR3beta repertoires. Diversity metrics were computed in VDJtools 1.2.1 after downsampling each sample to 42,000 randomly selected UMIs. For the top 3,000 clones of each sample pair, the repertoire overlap metrics D, R and F2 were calculated in VDJtools. TCRdb reprocessed the reads, and each CDR3 protein sequence is entered once, without DNA. The V and J calls and clone size come from TCRdb's table, not from the authors' own analysis. In this sample's table one finds 15,000 to 20,000 distinct CDR3 sequences. The ten largest account for less than 5.5% of the sample.

Comments on this clonotype: What antigen it recognizes has not been identified.

The chain links TRBV27 with TRBJ2-7; TCRdb indicates TRBD1, and absent DNA this call remains unverified. The sequence came from a human donor in good health. The sequenced material came from CD8+ T cells from PBMCs. The CDR3 has the sequence CASSLSGGDLSYEQYF.